This T cell receptor (beta chain) originates from a study of beta chain features in type 1 diabetes. Whole-study findings and limits: TCRB CDR3s were moderately but significantly shorter in Type 1 diabetes patients in all four CD4+ subsets. Type 1 diabetes patients had fewer VDJ junction insertions and more deletions. A potential PCR bias toward shorter templates would be equal in patient and control samples.

Trimming took 4 bases from V and 8 from J, leaving 8 bases between them. Germline values: CDR1 SGHTA, CDR2 FQGNSA. This CDR3 is built from 11 residues. Every donor had blood drawn once into heparin, approximately 120 mL on average. This clone was picked up a small number of times. Its antigen remains unidentified. The study reverse transcribed the entire isolated RNA, so it sequenced expressed TCRB transcripts. Profiling relied on immunoSEQ multiplex PCR, and the TCRdb table lists in-frame clones only, not all of them. The repertoire holds 250,000 to 350,000 clones, with 14% as singletons. The sample was central memory CD4+ T cells from blood. The source is a man aged 25-40 years in good health. The chain links TRBV7-2 to TRBJ1-2; D gene uncertain. The DNA of the CDR3 is TGTGCCAGCAGCTCCCACGGGGGCTACACCTTC. This translates into CASSSHGGYTF.